Each of the 23 T cell receptor beta chains below was sequenced from the same sample in a study of Ad26.COV2.S vaccination and SARS-CoV-2 variants. This table comes from immunoSEQ multiplex PCR, and its TCRdb copy is limited to in-frame clones, with some not included. The sample has more than 400,000 clones, roughly 91% seen once. Documented treatment: roughly 18 received Ad26.COV2.S at low or high dose, single or two shots; about 5 received placebo; per-sample allocation not given. Collection of the samples took place on day 63 after the first injection of vaccine or placebo. Material: peripheral blood, obtained in a trial of Ad26.COV2.S vaccine versus placebo. These receptor sequences come from a person between 18 and 60 years old who received the Ad26.COV2.S COVID-19 vaccine or a placebo.

As for this clone: This sample also contains other DNA sequences that code for the same CDR3. The chain links TRBV7-2 to TRBJ1-1; D is perhaps TRBD1 (6 bases). Trimming pared 5 bases from V and 0 bases from J, leaving 10 bases between. There are 14 residues in the CDR3. The germline V gene encodes CDR1 SGHTA and CDR2 FQGNSA. The CDR3 DNA sequence: TGTGCCAGCAGCCCCGGACAGCTGAACACTGAAGCTTTCTTT. Amino acid sequence: CASSPGQLNTEAFF.

The rearrangement links TRBV19 to TRBJ2-4, with 10 nucleotides matching TRBD2. Germline V lookup: CDR1 LNHDA, CDR2 SQIVND (reference sequence). This CDR3 is built from 17 residues. After removal of 5 bases from V and 2 bases from J, the junction contained 9 bases not matched to a gene. Here the CDR3 DNA reads TGTGCCAGTAGTCTAGCGGGAGTGGCTTCGCCCAAAAACATTCAGTACTTC. Translating gives CASSLAGVASPKNIQYF.

The genes are TRBV3-1 (or the pseudogene TRBV3-2) and TRBJ2-4; 7 bases align to TRBD1. Germline CDR1 LGHDT, CDR2 YNNKEL (reference sequence). V lost 1 base, J lost 7 bases, and 13 bases stayed unmatched. The CDR3 extends over 17 amino acids. The CDR3 spells CASSQGSTGALGNIQYF. CDR3 in DNA: TGTGCCAGCAGCCAAGGTTCCACAGGGGCTCTGGGGAACATTCAGTACTTC.

The V and J genes are TRBV4-3 and TRBJ1-4; 11 nucleotides agree with TRBD1. The J segment lost 3 bases and the V segment lost 3 bases, leaving 3 bases of the junction unmatched. The CDR3 has 16 amino acids. The germline V gene encodes CDR1 LGHNA and CDR2 YSLEER. The CDR3 loop is CASSHWGQGANEKLFF. Here the CDR3 DNA reads TGCGCCAGCAGCCACTGGGGACAGGGGGCTAATGAAAAACTGTTTTTT.

The chain links TRBV6-1 to TRBJ2-7; 8 bases agree with TRBD1. Per the germline V gene, CDR1 is MNHNS and CDR2 is SASEGT. Trimming took 1 base from V and 2 from J; bases not matched to a gene: 1. The CDR3 is 14 amino acids. CDR3: CASSEGQGTYEQYF. The CDR3 nucleotides read TGTGCCAGCAGTGAAGGACAGGGGACCTACGAGCAGTACTTC.

This chain connects TRBV7-2 to TRBJ2-3; D is uncertain. V was pared by 6 bases and J by 6 bases, with 10 bases between. The CDR3 loop spans 12 amino acids. CDR1 SGHTA and CDR2 FQGNSA come from the germline V gene. The CDR3 DNA reads TGTGCCAGCAGGACCAATGAGGATACGCAGTATTTT. Protein: CASRTNEDTQYF.

This rearrangement joins TRBV25-1 to TRBJ1-5, with D unresolved. The CDR3 length is 14 residues. Germline lookup yields CDR1 MGHDK and CDR2 SYGVNS. Trimming left V 4 bases short and J 9 bases short, with 16 bases between. The DNA of the CDR3 is TGTGCCAGCAGTGGACGGCATGAGAGTGCGCCCCAGCATTTT. The encoded protein is CASSGRHESAPQHF.

A note on this clone: Relative to the germline gene, one junction end is altered; a read error may explain this. This chain uses TRBV7-8 with TRBJ2-1; tentative D call: TRBD2 (5 bases). The CDR3 runs to 14 residues. Per germline, CDR1 SGHVS and CDR2 FQNEAQ. The CDR3 is CASSLARTYNEQFF. For the CDR3, the DNA is TGTGCCAGCAGCCTAGCCCGAACCTACAATGAGCAGTTCTTC.

The chain has TRBV28 and TRBJ1-6; D not resolved. Trimming stripped 3 bases from V and 10 bases from J, with 10 bases between. Germline V gene lookup returns CDR1 MDHEN and CDR2 SYDVKM. The CDR3 covers 13 residues. The CDR3 sequence: CASSFGSQSPLHF. The CDR3 DNA reads TGTGCCAGCAGTTTTGGTTCTCAATCACCCCTCCACTTT.

The chain uses TRBV4-2 and TRBJ1-1; a possible D gene is TRBD1 (6 bases). With 4 bases removed from V and 0 bases from J, the gap between germline ends came to 15 bases. Germline V lookup: CDR1 LGHNA, CDR2 YNFKEQ. This CDR3 region has 16 residues. The CDR3 nucleotides are TGTGCCAGCAGCCCAGGACAGTTCAACATGAACACTGAAGCTTTCTTT. This sequence encodes CASSPGQFNMNTEAFF.

The chain is built from TRBV19 and TRBJ2-3, with D perhaps matching TRBD1 (5 bases). The CDR3 has 15 residues. Germline V CDR1 and CDR2: LNHDA, SQIVND (reference sequence). Trimming took 6 bases from V and 0 from J, leaving 13 bases between them. This CDR3 is CASSRQISSTDTQYF. CDR3 DNA: TGTGCCAGTAGCAGACAGATTTCTAGCACAGATACGCAGTATTTT.

The rearrangement links TRBV28 to TRBJ2-7; 7 nucleotides match TRBD1. Germline-derived CDR1 and CDR2 are MDHEN and SYDVKM. This CDR3 is built from 15 residues. Trimming took 5 bases from V and 0 from J; bases not matched to a gene: 7. The CDR3 loop reads CASSAGTADSYEQYF. CDR3 coding DNA: TGTGCCAGCAGTGCCGGGACAGCGGACTCCTACGAGCAGTACTTC. Drawing the rest from reference TRBV28 and TRBJ2-7, the complete variable domain is DVKVTQSSRYLVKRTGEKVFLECVQDMDHENMFWYRQDPGLGLRLIYFSYDVKMKEKGDIPEGYSVSREKKERFSLILESASTNQTSMYLCASSAGTADSYEQYFGPGTRLTVT.

The rearrangement links TRBV4-3 to TRBJ2-3; maybe TRBD1 (6 bases). The V gene's germline CDR1 is LGHNA and CDR2 YSLEER. The CDR3 extends over 14 amino acids. Trimming shortened V by 1 base and J by 8 bases, and 13 bases separated the two germline ends. The CDR3 DNA reads TGCGCCAGCAGCCAAGGGCTGGGGGCGTTTACGCAGTATTTT. This codes for CASSQGLGAFTQYF.

The V gene is TRBV24-1, the J gene TRBJ2-3; 9 nucleotides agree with TRBD1. Germline lookup yields CDR1 KGHDR and CDR2 SFDVKD. This CDR3 region has 14 residues. The junction had 3 bases not matched to a gene; V was cut back by 5 bases and J by 4 bases. The CDR3 sequence is CATSATGGSDTQYF. The CDR3 DNA sequence: TGTGCCACCAGTGCTACAGGGGGCTCAGATACGCAGTATTTT.

The V gene is TRBV19, the J gene TRBJ2-7; no clear D. The germline V and J ends were trimmed by 6 bases and 0 bases, with 12 bases remaining between them. There are 14 residues in the CDR3. The germline CDR1 and CDR2 sequences are LNHDA and SQIVND (reference sequence). CDR3 residues: CASRNPGYSYEQYF. The DNA for the CDR3 is TGTGCCAGTAGAAACCCTGGATACTCCTACGAGCAGTACTTC. Full variable domain (outside the CDR3, taken from reference TRBV19 and TRBJ2-7): DGGITQSPKYLFRKEGQNVTLSCEQNLNHDAMYWYRQDPGQGLRLIYYSQIVNDFQKGDIAEGYSVSREKKESFPLTVTSAQKNPTAFYLCASRNPGYSYEQYFGPGTRLTVT.

Regarding this clone: In the same sample, other DNA sequences code for this CDR3. The chain combines TRBV5-1 with TRBJ1-4; the D gene is possibly TRBD1 (5 bases). Trimming removed 2 bases from V and 1 base from J, with 6 bases in between. Germline CDR1 is SGHRS and CDR2 is YFSETQ. This CDR3 is 14 amino acids long. CDR3 nucleotides: TGCGCCAGCAGCTTCGGGGGAACTAATGAAAAACTGTTTTTT. This codes for CASSFGGTNEKLFF.

The rearrangement joins TRBV19 to TRBJ1-2; TRBD1 matches 12 bases. The CDR3 loop spans 15 amino acids. The V gene end was trimmed by 5 bases and the J gene end by 8 bases; junction bases not matched to a gene: 9. Germline loops: CDR1 LNHDA, CDR2 SQIVND (reference sequence). CDR3: CASSGRDRGLSGYTF. The CDR3 DNA is TGTGCCAGTAGTGGCCGGGACAGGGGGCTTAGCGGCTACACCTTC.

This clone was seen more than once but under ten times. The CDR3 spells CASSVPRGQGRGSTEAFF. DNA of the CDR3: TGTGCCAGCAGTGTACCCCGTGGCCAGGGAAGAGGATCCACTGAAGCTTTCTTT. The chain has TRBV2 and TRBJ1-1; D might be TRBD1 (5 bases). Germline loops: CDR1 SNHLY, CDR2 FYNNEI. CDR3 length: 18 residues. The V end was cut by 4 bases, the J end by 4 bases, with 25 bases between.

The chain is built from TRBV14 and TRBJ2-1, with a tentative D call TRBD2 (6 bases). The CDR3 loop spans 14 amino acids. V was shortened by 6 bases and J by 8 bases, with 17 bases between the two germline ends. Germline lookup yields CDR1 SGHDN and CDR2 FVKESK. This CDR3 is CASRPSGSGDEQFF. The CDR3 nucleotides read TGTGCCAGCAGGCCCAGCGGGTCCGGGGATGAGCAGTTCTTC.

The CDR3 coding sequence is TGCGCCAGCAGCTTGGAGGGACTAGCGGTTTTTTACGAGCAGTACTTC. Translation gives CASSLEGLAVFYEQYF. This chain links TRBV5-1 with TRBJ2-7, with 11 bases lining up with TRBD2. The CDR3 runs 16 residues. CDR1 is SGHRS, CDR2 YFSETQ, per germline. The trim removed 0 bases at V and 4 bases at J, leaving 6 bases unmatched.

V and J are TRBV6-2 or TRBV6-3 and TRBJ2-1; 12 bases are a match to TRBD2. V dropped 5 bases and J dropped 11; count of bases not matched to a gene: 13. The CDR3 extends over 16 amino acids. Per germline, CDR1 MNHEY and CDR2 SVGEGT. CDR3 DNA: TGTGCCAGCAGTAACCTCACGGGACTAGCGGGCATCAAGCAGTTCTTC. It is translated as CASSNLTGLAGIKQFF.

The chain couples TRBV27 to TRBJ1-6, with D maybe TRBD1 (5 bases). Per germline, CDR1 MNHEY and CDR2 SMNVEV (reference sequence). With 3 bases removed from V and 10 bases from J, the gap between germline ends came to 13 bases. The CDR3 consists of 14 residues. The CDR3 region has the DNA TGTGCCAGCAGTTTTCGGGGGGAGGTGTCACCCCTCCACTTT. This translates into CASSFRGEVSPLHF.

CDR3 DNA: TGTGCCAGTAGTTTTGGACGGTTTGAAGCTTTCTTT. This gives the protein CASSFGRFEAFF. V gene TRBV19 combines with J gene TRBJ1-1; D is unclear. V was pared by 5 bases and J by 7 bases, with 11 bases between. Germline values: CDR1 LNHDA, CDR2 SQIVND (reference sequence). There are 12 residues in the CDR3. Complete variable domain (other parts from reference TRBV19 and TRBJ1-1): DGGITQSPKYLFRKEGQNVTLSCEQNLNHDAMYWYRQDPGQGLRLIYYSQIVNDFQKGDIAEGYSVSREKKESFPLTVTSAQKNPTAFYLCASSFGRFEAFFGQGTRLTVV.